A selection of T cell receptor beta chains follows, all from one sample in a study of blood T cell repertoires in COVID-19. TCRdb's table, derived via immunoSEQ multiplex PCR, lists solely in-frame clones and lacks some. Of 110,000 or so clones detected, roughly 84% appear once; the ten largest clones hold 3.5% to 4.5%. The source material was peripheral blood. The source is a man aged 55 to 69 with acute or convalescent COVID-19. Both conserved end residues are part of each CDR3. A D gene is named only where the DNA matches it firmly. Clone size, where shown, is once, few, many, or a class for clones that have expanded.

D gene,J gene,clone size,V gene,CDR3 protein,CDR3 DNA
TRBD2,TRBJ2-5,.,TRBV7-7,CASSLGGRALETQYF,TGTGCTAGCAGCTTAGGCGGGAGGGCCTTGGAGACCCAGTACTTC
.,TRBJ2-7,.,TRBV11-2,CASSWDSLRYEQYF,TGTGCCAGCAGCTGGGACTCCCTTCGGTACGAGCAGTACTTC
.,TRBJ1-1,.,TRBV6-5,CASSYTGPLNTEAFF,TGTGCCAGCAGTTATACCGGTCCTTTAAACACTGAAGCTTTCTTT
TRBD1,TRBJ2-5,.,TRBV6-5,CASTLGQGGTQYF,TGTGCCAGCACCTTGGGACAGGGAGGCACCCAGTACTTC
TRBD2,TRBJ2-1,.,TRBV5-5,CASSWREGLVGNEQFF,TGTGCCAGCAGCTGGCGGGAGGGCCTGGTAGGCAATGAGCAGTTCTTC
.,TRBJ2-7,.,TRBV7-3,CASSSYRAHSYEQYF,TGTGCCAGCAGCTCCTACAGAGCACACTCCTACGAGCAGTACTTC
.,TRBJ1-2,.,TRBV27,CASSGPDSGPSYTF,TGTGCCAGCAGTGGGCCCGACAGTGGTCCGAGCTACACCTTC
.,TRBJ2-1,.,TRBV2,CASGRAKNNEQFF,TGTGCCTCCGGGCGGGCCAAGAACAATGAGCAGTTCTTC
.,TRBJ2-7,once,TRBV4-2,CASSQVSGEQYF,TGTGCCAGCAGCCAAGTTAGTGGCGAGCAGTACTTC
.,TRBJ2-1,.,TRBV24-1,CATSGLTDYNEQFF,TGTGCCACCAGTGGTTTGACTGACTACAATGAGCAGTTCTTC
.,TRBJ2-7,.,TRBV1,CTSRVACVSDEQYF,TGCACCAGCAGGGTAGCGTGTGTTTCGGACGAGCAGTACTTC